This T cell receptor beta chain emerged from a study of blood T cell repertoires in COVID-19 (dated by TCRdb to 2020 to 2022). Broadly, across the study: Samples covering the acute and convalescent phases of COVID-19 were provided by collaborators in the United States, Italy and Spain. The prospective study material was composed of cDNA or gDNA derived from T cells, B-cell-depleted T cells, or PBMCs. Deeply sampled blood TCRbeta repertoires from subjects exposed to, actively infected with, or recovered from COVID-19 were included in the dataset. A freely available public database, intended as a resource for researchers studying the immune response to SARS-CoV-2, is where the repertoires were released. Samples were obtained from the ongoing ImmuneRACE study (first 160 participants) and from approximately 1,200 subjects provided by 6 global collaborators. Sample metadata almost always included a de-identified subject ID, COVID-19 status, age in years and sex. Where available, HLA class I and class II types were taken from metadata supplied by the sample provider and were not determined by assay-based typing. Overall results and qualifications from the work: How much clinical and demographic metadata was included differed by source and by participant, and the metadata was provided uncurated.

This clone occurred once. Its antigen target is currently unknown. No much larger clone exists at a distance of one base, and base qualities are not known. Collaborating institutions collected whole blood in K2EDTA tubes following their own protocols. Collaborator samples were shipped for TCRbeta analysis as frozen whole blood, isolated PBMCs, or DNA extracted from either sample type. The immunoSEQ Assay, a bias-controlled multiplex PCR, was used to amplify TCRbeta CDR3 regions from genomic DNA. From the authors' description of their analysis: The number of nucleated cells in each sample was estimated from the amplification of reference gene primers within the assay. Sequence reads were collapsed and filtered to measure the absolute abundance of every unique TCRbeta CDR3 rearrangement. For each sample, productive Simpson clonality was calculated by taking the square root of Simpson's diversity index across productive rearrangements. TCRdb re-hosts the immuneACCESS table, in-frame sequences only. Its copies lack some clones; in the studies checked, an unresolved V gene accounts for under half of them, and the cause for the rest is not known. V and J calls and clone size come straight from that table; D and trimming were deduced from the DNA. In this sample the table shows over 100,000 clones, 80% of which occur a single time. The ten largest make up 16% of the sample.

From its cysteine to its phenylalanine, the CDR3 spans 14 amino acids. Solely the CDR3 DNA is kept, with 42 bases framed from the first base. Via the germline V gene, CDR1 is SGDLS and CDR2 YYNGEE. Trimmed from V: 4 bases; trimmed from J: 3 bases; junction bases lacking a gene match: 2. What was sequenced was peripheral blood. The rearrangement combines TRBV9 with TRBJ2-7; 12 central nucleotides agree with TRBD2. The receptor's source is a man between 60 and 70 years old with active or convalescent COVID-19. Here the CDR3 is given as CASSSSGRVYEQYF. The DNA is TGTGCCAGCAGCTCTAGCGGGAGGGTCTACGAGCAGTACTTC.